This TCR beta chain was sequenced for a study of shared clonotypes between healthy human individuals. The junction had 9 bases not matched to a gene; V was cut back by 7 bases and J by 1 base. Germline loops: CDR1 MDHEN, CDR2 SYDVKM. This CDR3 has 16 residues. Measured with immunoSEQ multiplex PCR; TCRdb has only the in-frame clones, and not every one. The data hold about 2.5 million clones, with around 92% observed a single time. The gene calls are TRBV28 and TRBJ2-7, with 11 bases fitting TRBD2. The sample was naive CD4+ T cells from PBMCs. Subset reported: CD45RA+ positively selected. The receptor was isolated from a man aged 18 to 30 in good health. Some clones in this sample may be carry-over from other donors' samples. This CDR3 is CASNPGGLAASYEQYF. CDR3 in DNA: TGTGCCAGCAACCCCGGGGGACTAGCGGCTTCCTACGAGCAGTACTTC.